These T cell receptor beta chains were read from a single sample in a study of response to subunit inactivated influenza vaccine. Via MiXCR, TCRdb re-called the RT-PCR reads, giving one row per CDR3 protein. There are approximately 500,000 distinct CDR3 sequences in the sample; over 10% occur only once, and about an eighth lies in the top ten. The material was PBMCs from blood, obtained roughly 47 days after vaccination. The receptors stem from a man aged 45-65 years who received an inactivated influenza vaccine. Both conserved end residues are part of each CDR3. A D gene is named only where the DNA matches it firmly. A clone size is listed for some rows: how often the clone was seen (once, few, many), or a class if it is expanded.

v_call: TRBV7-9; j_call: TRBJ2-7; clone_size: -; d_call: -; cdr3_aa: CASSPPRVSEAYEQYF; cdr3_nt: TGTGCCAGCAGTCCACCCCGGGTATCAGAGGCCTACGAGCAGTACTTC
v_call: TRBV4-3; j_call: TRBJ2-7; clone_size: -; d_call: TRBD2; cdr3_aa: CASSQDSTGLAGDEQYF; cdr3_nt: TGCGCCAGCAGCCAAGATTCGACGGGACTAGCGGGAGACGAGCAGTACTTC
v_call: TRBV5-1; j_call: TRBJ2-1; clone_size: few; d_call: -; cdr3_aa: CASSPRVGQSVRQFF; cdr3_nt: TGCGCCAGCAGCCCCCGAGTGGGCCAGTCTGTCCGACAGTTCTTC
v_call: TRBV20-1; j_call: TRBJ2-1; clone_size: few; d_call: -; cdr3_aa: CSARDRLVPYNEQFF; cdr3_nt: TGCAGTGCTAGAGATCGCCTGGTCCCTTACAATGAGCAGTTCTTC
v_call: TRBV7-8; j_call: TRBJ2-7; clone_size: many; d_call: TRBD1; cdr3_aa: CASSFRTGREQYF; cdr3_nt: TGTGCCAGCAGCTTCCGGACAGGGAGGGAGCAGTACTTC
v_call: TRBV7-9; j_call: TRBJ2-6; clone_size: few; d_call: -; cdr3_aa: CASSSTTAGANVLTF; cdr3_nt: TGTGCCAGCAGCTCGACAACAGCTGGGGCCAACGTCCTGACTTTC
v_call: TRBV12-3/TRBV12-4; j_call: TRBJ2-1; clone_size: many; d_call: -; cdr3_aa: CANAPGPQTGYNEQFF; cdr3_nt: TGTGCCAACGCGCCGGGACCTCAAACCGGGTACAATGAGCAGTTCTTC
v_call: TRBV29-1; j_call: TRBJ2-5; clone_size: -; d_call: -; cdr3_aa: CSVKSRDTKRGETQYF; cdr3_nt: TGCAGCGTCAAGTCACGGGACACCAAACGGGGGGAGACCCAGTACTTC
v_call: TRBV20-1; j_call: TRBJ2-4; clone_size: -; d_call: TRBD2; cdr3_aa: CSARDRTSQIAKNIQYF; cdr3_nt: TGCAGTGCTAGAGATAGGACTAGCCAAATAGCCAAAAACATTCAGTACTTC
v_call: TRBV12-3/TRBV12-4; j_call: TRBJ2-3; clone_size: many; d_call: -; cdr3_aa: CASSSLGPTDTQYF; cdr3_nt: TGTGCCAGCAGTTCGCTAGGGCCCACAGATACGCAGTATTTT
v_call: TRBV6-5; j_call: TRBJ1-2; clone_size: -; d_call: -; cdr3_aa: CASSYRPRDLNYGYTF; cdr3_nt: TGTGCCAGCAGTTACCGACCCCGGGATTTAAATTATGGCTACACCTTC
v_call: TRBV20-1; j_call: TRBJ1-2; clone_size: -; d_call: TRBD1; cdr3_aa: CSAPQTGAYGYTF; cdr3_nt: TGCAGTGCTCCGCAGACAGGGGCCTATGGCTACACCTTC
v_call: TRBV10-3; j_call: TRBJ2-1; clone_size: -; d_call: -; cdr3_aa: CAISTGQKNGNEQFF; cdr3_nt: TGTGCCATCAGCACTGGACAGAAAAACGGGAATGAGCAGTTCTTC
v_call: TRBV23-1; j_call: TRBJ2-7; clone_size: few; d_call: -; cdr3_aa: CASSQWLTNGDYEQYF; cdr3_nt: TGCGCCAGCAGTCAATGGTTAACAAACGGCGACTACGAGCAGTACTTC
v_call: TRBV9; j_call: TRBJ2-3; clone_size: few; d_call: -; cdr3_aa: CASSKAGSGDTQYF; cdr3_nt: TGTGCCAGCAGCAAGGCGGGATCGGGGGATACGCAGTATTTT
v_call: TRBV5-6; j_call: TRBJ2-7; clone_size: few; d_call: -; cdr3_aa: CASSLALFGPYEQYF; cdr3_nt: TGTGCCAGCAGCTTGGCGCTTTTTGGGCCGTACGAGCAGTACTTC
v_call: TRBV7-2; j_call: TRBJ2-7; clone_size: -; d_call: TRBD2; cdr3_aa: CAGSSGLAGSVYEQYF; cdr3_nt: TGTGCCGGCAGCTCCGGACTAGCGGGCTCCGTCTACGAGCAGTACTTC
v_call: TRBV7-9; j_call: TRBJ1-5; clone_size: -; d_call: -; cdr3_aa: CASSLGGYNQPQHF; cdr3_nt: TGTGCCAGCAGCTTAGGGGGATACAATCAGCCCCAGCATTTT
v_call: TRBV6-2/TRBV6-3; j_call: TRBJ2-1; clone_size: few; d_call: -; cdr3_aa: CASGPGTYYNEQFF; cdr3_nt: TGTGCCAGCGGCCCCGGGACGTACTACAATGAGCAGTTCTTC
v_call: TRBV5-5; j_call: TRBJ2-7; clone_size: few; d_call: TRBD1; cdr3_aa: CASSPGTGWYEQYF; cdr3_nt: TGTGCCAGCAGCCCGGGGACAGGGTGGTACGAGCAGTACTTC
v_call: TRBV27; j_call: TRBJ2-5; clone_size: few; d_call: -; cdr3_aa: CASSFCQRAGQETQYF; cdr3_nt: TGTGCCAGCAGTTTTTGCCAACGGGCCGGCCAAGAGACCCAGTACTTC
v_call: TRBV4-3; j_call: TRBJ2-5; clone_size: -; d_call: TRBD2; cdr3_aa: CASSQGLAGGQETQYF; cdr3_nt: TGCGCCAGCAGCCAGGGACTAGCGGGGGGCCAAGAGACCCAGTACTTC
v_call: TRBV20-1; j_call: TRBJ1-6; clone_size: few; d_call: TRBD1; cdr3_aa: CSASPRGWNSPLHF; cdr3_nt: TGCAGTGCTAGTCCCAGGGGGTGGAATTCACCCCTCCACTTT
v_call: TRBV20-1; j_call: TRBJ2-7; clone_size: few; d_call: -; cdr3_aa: CSAREQTYEQYF; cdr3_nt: TGCAGTGCTAGAGAACAGACCTACGAGCAGTACTTC